This is a list of T cell receptor beta chains from one sample in a study of OX40 agonist ivuxolimab in advanced cancers. Profiling relied on immunoSEQ multiplex PCR, and the TCRdb table lists in-frame clones only, not all of them. The data hold about 40,000 clones, with around 89% observed a single time. The sample in question was CD4+ or CD8+ T cells sorted from blood, obtained in a trial of the OX40 agonist ivuxolimab. The receptor set was obtained from an adult with an advanced solid tumor such as melanoma, head and neck, liver or kidney cancer. Each CDR3 is given with its conserved first and last residue. The D gene is left open where the match is weak. Clone sizes are given selectively: once, few, many, or a class where the clone is expanded.

TRBJ1-4,-,-,TRBV4-1,CASSQDRHTDPRTRNVNEKLFF,TGCGCCAGCAGCCAAGACAGACACACGGACCCAAGGACGAGAAATGTTAATGAAAAACTGTTTTTT
TRBJ2-5,-,-,TRBV7-3,CASRADGQETQYF,TGTGCCAGCAGGGCCGATGGGCAAGAGACCCAGTACTTC
TRBJ1-2,-,-,TRBV6-6,CASSYSNPQDGYTF,TGTGCCAGCAGTTACTCAAACCCCCAGGACGGCTACACCTTC
TRBJ2-2,-,-,TRBV7-2,CASSLLFGPASGELFF,TGTGCCAGCAGCTTATTATTTGGGCCGGCGTCCGGGGAGCTGTTTTTT
TRBJ2-2,TRBD1,-,TRBV9,CASTTTGAGELFF,TGTGCCAGCACCACCACAGGGGCCGGGGAGCTGTTTTTT
TRBJ2-3,-,-,TRBV29-1,CSVEVGPTDTQYF,TGCAGCGTTGAGGTCGGACCCACAGATACGCAGTATTTT
TRBJ1-5,-,-,TRBV6-1,CASIKGRNQPQHF,TGTGCCAGCATTAAGGGGCGGAATCAGCCCCAGCATTTT
TRBJ1-2,TRBD1,-,TRBV2,CASSVTGEGYTF,TGTGCCAGCAGTGTAACAGGGGAGGGCTACACCTTC
TRBJ1-1,-,once,TRBV2,CATRRENTEAFF,TGTGCCACGCGACGGGAGAACACTGAAGCTTTCTTT
TRBJ2-5,TRBD1,-,TRBV7-9,CASSQGQEETQYF,TGTGCCAGCAGCCAAGGACAGGAAGAGACCCAGTACTTC
TRBJ2-2,-,-,TRBV19,CASKGSSYWHGELFF,TGTGCCAGTAAGGGGAGCAGCTACTGGCACGGGGAGCTGTTTTTT
TRBJ1-1,TRBD1,-,TRBV7-9,CASSPRDRAATEAFF,TGTGCCAGCAGCCCTAGAGACAGGGCGGCCACTGAAGCTTTCTTT
TRBJ2-5,-,-,TRBV5-5,CASSFMGGNQETQYF,TGTGCCAGCAGCTTCATGGGGGGAAACCAAGAGACCCAGTACTTC
TRBJ1-5,-,once,TRBV7-6,CASSPGQRYSPQHF,TGTGCCAGCAGCCCGGGACAAAGGTATTCCCCCCAGCATTTT
TRBJ2-7,-,-,TRBV5-1,CASSSAGRYEQYF,TGCGCCAGCAGTTCAGCCGGCCGCTACGAGCAGTACTTC
TRBJ2-3,-,-,TRBV10-3,CAIREGGEGTDTQYF,TGTGCCATCAGGGAGGGCGGGGAGGGCACAGATACGCAGTATTTT
TRBJ1-5,TRBD1,-,TRBV7-8,CASSSRTGQRRPQHF,TGTGCCAGCAGCTCCCGGACAGGGCAGCGTAGGCCCCAGCATTTT
TRBJ2-3,-,-,TRBV12-5,CARGASDHQCSHQLGDTQYF,TGTGCCCGTGGGGCTTCGGACCACCAGTGTTCCCACCAACTCGGTGATACGCAGTATTTT
TRBJ2-3,TRBD2,-,TRBV13,CASSRLAGLTSTDTQYF,TGTGCCAGCAGCCGACTAGCGGGGCTAACTAGCACAGATACGCAGTATTTT
TRBJ1-1,-,-,TRBV7-7,CASSLAENTEAFF,TGTGCCAGCAGCTTAGCAGAGAACACTGAAGCTTTCTTT
TRBJ2-1,-,-,TRBV6-6,CASSYSGVLAEYKQFF,TGTGCCAGCAGTTACTCCGGCGTTTTAGCCGAATACAAGCAGTTCTTC
TRBJ2-3,-,-,TRBV7-9,CASSLASQWTDTQYF,TGTGCCAGCAGCTTAGCGTCTCAGTGGACAGATACGCAGTATTTT
TRBJ1-1,TRBD1,-,TRBV6-5,CASSTTGGLNTEAFF,TGTGCCAGCAGTACAACAGGGGGCTTGAACACTGAAGCTTTCTTT
TRBJ1-5,-,-,TRBV5-1,CASSLMGEGQPQHF,TGCGCCAGCAGCTTGATGGGGGAGGGTCAGCCCCAGCATTTT
TRBJ1-2,-,-,TRBV4-2,CASSFGQTLRGGYTF,TGTGCCAGCAGTTTCGGACAGACCCTAAGGGGTGGCTACACCTTC
TRBJ1-5,-,-,TRBV9,CARSAPPGGNQPQHF,TGTGCCAGGAGCGCTCCCCCGGGGGGCAATCAGCCCCAGCATTTT
TRBJ1-2,-,once,TRBV7-3,CASSAQLDKAGYTF,TGTGCCAGCAGCGCCCAATTGGACAAGGCTGGCTACACCTTC
TRBJ2-1,-,-,TRBV19,CASSIEGGPQEQFF,TGTGCCAGTAGTATAGAGGGCGGCCCTCAGGAGCAGTTCTTC
TRBJ1-5,-,-,TRBV18,CASSDLGTGEFPQHF,TGTGCCAGCTCCGACCTAGGGACGGGAGAATTTCCCCAGCATTTT
TRBJ1-6,-,once,TRBV4-3,CASSGLPYNSPLHF,TGCGCCAGCAGTGGGCTTCCTTATAATTCACCCCTCCACTTT
TRBJ1-1,-,once,TRBV18,CASSILTQGSTEAFF,TGTGCCAGCTCTATCCTAACACAGGGAAGTACTGAAGCTTTCTTT
TRBJ2-7,-,-,TRBV9,CASSVGGQPTYEQYF,TGTGCCAGCAGCGTAGGAGGACAGCCAACCTACGAGCAGTACTTC
TRBJ1-2,-,-,TRBV6-1,CASSGGQNFYGYTF,TGTGCCAGCAGTGGAGGACAGAACTTCTATGGCTACACCTTC
TRBJ1-2,-,-,TRBV5-1,CASSPPRTQRVPYGYTF,TGCGCCAGCAGCCCGCCCCGAACCCAGCGAGTGCCCTATGGCTACACCTTC
TRBJ1-2,-,-,TRBV18,CASRDPFYGYTF,TGTGCCAGCAGGGACCCGTTCTATGGCTACACCTTC
TRBJ1-1,-,-,TRBV5-1,CASSGSTGNTEAFF,TGCGCCAGCAGCGGGTCGACGGGGAACACTGAAGCTTTCTTT
TRBJ1-3,-,few,TRBV9,CASSPQTAGNTIYF,TGTGCCAGCAGCCCTCAGACAGCTGGAAACACCATATATTTT
TRBJ2-1,TRBD1,-,TRBV9,CASSDRGLNEQFF,TGTGCCAGCAGCGACAGGGGGCTGAATGAGCAGTTCTTC